This T cell receptor beta chain was identified during a study of immune characterization of retroperitoneal liposarcoma. A single record per CDR3 protein comes from TCRdb applying MiXCR to the PCR reads. The sample consists of some 9,800 distinct CDR3 sequences, about a quarter of them appearing once. V dropped 5 bases and J dropped 5; count of bases not matched to a gene: 4. The CDR3 is 14 residues long. Per germline, CDR1 SEHNR and CDR2 FQNEAQ (reference sequence). The sequencing sample was made of tumor tissue. J is TRBJ2-3 and V is TRBV7-9, with TRBD2 identical over 10 bases. This receptor was taken from a female donor with retroperitoneal liposarcoma. CDR3 residues: CASSGTSGEDTQYF. CDR3 coding DNA: TGTGCCAGCAGCGGAACTAGCGGGGAAGATACGCAGTATTTT.